Following are 6 T cell receptor beta chains from one sample sequenced in a study of T cell responses to AZD1222 COVID-19 vaccine. Using immunoSEQ multiplex PCR, the repertoire was profiled, and TCRdb retains in-frame clones only, with some absent. The sample consists of some 93,000 clones, 88% of them appearing once. This specimen consisted of peripheral blood, obtained 28 days after the second AZD1222 dose. Every receptor here comes from an adult who received the AZD1222 COVID-19 vaccine.

V is TRBV5-6 and J is TRBJ2-2; D is possibly TRBD1 or TRBD2 (5 bases each). V gave up 5 bases and J gave up 4 bases, with 15 bases separating them. Germline V lookup: CDR1 SGHDT, CDR2 YYEEEE. CDR3 length equals 15 residues. The CDR3, as DNA: TGTGCCAGCAGGCCTAGCATTAGGGGCACCGGGGAGCTGTTTTTT. Translating it yields CASRPSIRGTGELFF.

This clone has a handful of counts. The chain recombines TRBV11-3 with TRBJ1-2; no clear D. There are 14 residues in the CDR3. The V end lost 1 base, the J end lost 8 bases, and 14 bases lay between the germline ends. CDR1 is SGHNT, CDR2 YENEEA, per germline. The CDR3 is CASSLVGSVSGYTF. The CDR3 DNA follows: TGTGCCAGCAGCTTAGTCGGCAGTGTAAGCGGCTACACCTTC.

The J gene is TRBJ1-5, the V gene TRBV30, with D perhaps TRBD1 (6 bases). The V end lost 4 bases, the J end lost 6 bases, and 13 bases lay between the germline ends. Germline V gives CDR1 GTSNPN, CDR2 SVGIG (reference sequence). The CDR3 has 13 amino acids. The DNA of the CDR3 is TGTGCCTGGACGGGGGGGGCTGGTCAGCCCCAGCATTTT. Translating it yields CAWTGGAGQPQHF.

The CDR3, as DNA: TGTGCCAGCAGCGTATATGAGAGCTCCTACAATGAGCAGTTCTTC. Translation gives CASSVYESSYNEQFF. The chain couples TRBV9 to TRBJ2-1; D gene unclear. The CDR3 sequence is 15 residues long. Per germline, CDR1 SGDLS and CDR2 YYNGEE. V lost 1 base and J lost 0, with 8 bases in between.

The chain uses TRBV11-2 and TRBJ2-7, with D possibly TRBD2 on 7 matching bases. CDR3 length equals 13 residues. Germline CDR1 SGHAT, CDR2 FQNNGV. V was trimmed by 0 bases and J by 6 bases, leaving 9 bases between them. The CDR3 nucleotides are TGTGCCAGCAGCTTAGAAAGGGGGGGCGAGCAGTACTTC. Its translation: CASSLERGGEQYF.

This clone was observed a handful of times. This chain connects TRBV19 to TRBJ1-1; D gene unclear. The CDR3 runs 14 residues. Looked up from germline, CDR1 is LNHDA and CDR2 is SQIVND (reference sequence). Trimming stripped 3 bases from V and 3 bases from J, with 11 bases between. The CDR3 is CASSILGTDTEAFF. CDR3 DNA: TGTGCCAGTAGTATTTTAGGTACCGACACTGAAGCTTTCTTT.